This T cell receptor beta chain was sequenced during a study of blood T cell repertoires in COVID-19. Whole-study context: T cells, B-cell-depleted T cells, or PBMCs provided the cDNA or gDNA that served as material.

This CDR3 is built from 11 residues. The V gene's germline CDR1 is DFQATT and CDR2 SNEGSKA (reference sequence). Trimming shortened V by 6 bases and J by 7 bases, and 12 bases separated the two germline ends. The repertoire was sequenced with immunoSEQ multiplex PCR; TCRdb's copy has only in-frame clones and lacks some. This table has about 240,000 clones, around 86% appearing once. The origin of this receptor is a woman in her forties or fifties with COVID-19, enrolled during active disease. The sample taken for sequencing was peripheral blood. The V call is TRBV20-1, the J call TRBJ1-1; D possibly corresponds to TRBD1 (6 bases). The CDR3 is CSARTVDEAFF. The CDR3 nucleotides read TGCAGTGCGAGGACAGTCGATGAAGCTTTCTTT.